This TCR beta chain was recovered during a study of blood T cell repertoires in COVID-19. As for the study in general: From T cells, B-cell-depleted T cells, or PBMCs came the material, which was cDNA or gDNA.

This clone turned up a few times. Clones were sequenced by immunoSEQ multiplex PCR, and TCRdb holds only the in-frame ones, with some missing. This table holds about 250,000 clones, around four fifths found once. This TCR was sampled from a man aged 80 or over with acute or convalescent COVID-19. Sequencing used peripheral blood.

The CDR3 bases are TGTGCCAGTAGTATTGGGCCGGAACGGCAGTTCTTC. Translated: CASSIGPERQFF. The V call is TRBV19, the J call TRBJ2-1; D remains ambiguous. This CDR3 is built from 12 residues. Between the trimmed V and J ends, which lost 3 bases and 12 bases, there was a span of 12 bases. Germline assignment: CDR1 LNHDA and CDR2 SQIVND (reference sequence). Full variable domain (missing parts from reference TRBV19 and TRBJ2-1): DGGITQSPKYLFRKEGQNVTLSCEQNLNHDAMYWYRQDPGQGLRLIYYSQIVNDFQKGDIAEGYSVSREKKESFPLTVTSAQKNPTAFYLCASSIGPERQFFGPGTRLTVL.